This entry lists 26 T cell receptor beta chains sequenced from one sample in a study of lymphopenia after photon versus proton radiotherapy. Profiled with immunoSEQ multiplex PCR; TCRdb holds only in-frame clones, not every one. The profile shows about 160,000 clones, about 85% of them singletons. The specimen comprised peripheral blood, sampled from a patient treated with photon-based radiotherapy. These receptors all come from a man aged 45 to 65 with gastric cancer.

The V gene is TRBV7-8, the J gene TRBJ1-1; tentatively, D is TRBD1 (5 bases). V gave up 1 base and J gave up 9 bases, with 24 bases separating them. This CDR3 is built from 17 residues. The germline V gene has CDR1 SGHVS and CDR2 FQNEAQ. This CDR3 reads CASSLVSANQGFFKAFF. CDR3 in DNA: TGTGCCAGCAGCTTAGTCAGCGCCAACCAGGGTTTTTTTAAAGCTTTCTTT.

This chain uses TRBV5-1 with TRBJ2-2, with D hard to call. The ends were cut back, 2 bases at V and 5 bases at J, with 10 bases in the middle. This CDR3 region has 14 residues. Germline lookup yields CDR1 SGHRS and CDR2 YFSETQ. The CDR3 region has the DNA TGCGCCAGCAGCTTTAGCCGTCGGACCGGGGAGCTGTTTTTT. Its translation is CASSFSRRTGELFF.

The rearrangement links TRBV11-2 to TRBJ1-1; 7 nucleotides align to TRBD1. V trimming: 4 bases; J trimming: 5 bases; junction bases outside the gene matches: 10. Germline lookup yields CDR1 SGHAT and CDR2 FQNNGV. CDR3 length: 15 residues. CDR3 region: CASSYLYRGETEAFF. In DNA, the CDR3 is TGTGCCAGCAGCTATCTCTACAGGGGAGAAACTGAAGCTTTCTTT.

In this sample, this clone turned up a few times. This chain connects TRBV7-8 to TRBJ1-1; a weak D match, TRBD1 (5 bases). The CDR3 is made up of 15 amino acids. In germline, CDR1 is SGHVS, CDR2 FQNEAQ. The V end was cut by 4 bases, the J end by 4 bases, with 16 bases between. Here the CDR3 reads CASSSLHGGSTEAFF. CDR3 coding DNA: TGTGCCAGCAGCTCATTACACGGGGGGAGCACTGAAGCTTTCTTT.

The gene calls are TRBV5-6 and TRBJ2-7; D gene ambiguous. Germline V gives CDR1 SGHDT, CDR2 YYEEEE. CDR3 size: 13 residues. V lost 0 bases to trimming and J lost 3 bases, with 7 bases between them. This CDR3 reads CASSLAANYEQYF. In DNA form, the CDR3 reads TGTGCCAGCAGCTTGGCCGCCAACTACGAGCAGTACTTC.

This sequence joins TRBV6-1 and TRBJ2-7, with D perhaps being TRBD1 or TRBD2 (5 bases each). The CDR3 runs to 13 residues. The germline V gene has CDR1 MNHNS and CDR2 SASEGT. V gave up 1 base and J gave up 7 bases, with 11 bases separating them. The CDR3 nucleotides read TGTGCCAGCAGTGAAGGTTGGGGGTTAGAGCAGTACTTC. This codes for CASSEGWGLEQYF.

The chain carries TRBV11-1 and TRBJ1-2, with a weak D call TRBD1 (5 bases). In germline, CDR1 is SGHAT, CDR2 FQDESV (reference sequence). The V end lost 1 base, the J end lost 6 bases, and 15 bases lay between the germline ends. This CDR3 is built from 15 residues. The DNA for the CDR3 is TGTGCCAGCAGCTTAGGCGGGACTTCAAGGGATGGCTACACCTTC. This sequence encodes CASSLGGTSRDGYTF. Combining the CDR3 with reference TRBV11-1 and TRBJ1-2 gives the whole variable domain EAEVAQSPRYKITEKSQAVAFWCDPISGHATLYWYRQILGQGPELLVQFQDESVVDDSQLPKDRFSAERLKGVDSTLKIQPAELGDSAMYLCASSLGGTSRDGYTFGSGTRLTVV.

The chain joins TRBV4-1 to TRBJ2-6, with 9 positions matching TRBD2. The J segment lost 0 bases and the V segment lost 3 bases, leaving 9 bases of the junction unmatched. The CDR3 runs to 19 residues. From germline, CDR1 is MGHRA and CDR2 YSYEKL. CDR3 sequence reads: CASSQISGRSSSGANVLTF. The CDR3 nucleotides are TGCGCCAGCAGCCAGATTAGCGGGAGATCCTCCTCTGGGGCCAACGTCCTGACTTTC.

The rearrangement uses TRBV18 and TRBJ2-7; D assignment may be TRBD1 or TRBD2 (5 bases each). Trimming took 6 bases from V and 3 from J, leaving 18 bases between them. Looked up from germline, CDR1 is KGHSH and CDR2 is LQKENI. This CDR3 is built from 15 residues. The CDR3 reads CASSLGTRGGYEQYF. The CDR3 bases are TGTGCCAGCTCCCTCGGGACCCGTGGAGGCTACGAGCAGTACTTC.

This clone was seen a handful of times. The chain recombines TRBV4-1 with TRBJ1-2; 8 nucleotides line up with TRBD1. Unmatched junction bases numbered 5, after V lost 1 base and J lost 4 bases. Germline CDR1 MGHRA, CDR2 YSYEKL. CDR3 size: 15 residues. The CDR3 sequence is CASSQGGQGPYGYTF. In nucleotides, the CDR3 is TGCGCCAGCAGCCAAGGCGGACAGGGTCCCTATGGCTACACCTTC.

The chain couples TRBV14 to TRBJ2-1, with TRBD2 matching over 8 bases. The germline V gene has CDR1 SGHDN and CDR2 FVKESK. This CDR3 is built from 15 residues. Unmatched junction bases numbered 7, after V lost 0 bases and J lost 9 bases. DNA of the CDR3: TGTGCCAGCAGCCAAGATTCGGGAGGGAATCGTGAGCAGTTCTTC. It encodes CASSQDSGGNREQFF.

The V gene is TRBV6-4, the J gene TRBJ2-2; tentative D call: TRBD1 (6 bases). The V gene's germline CDR1 is MRHNA and CDR2 SNTAGT. The length of the CDR3 is 14 residues. V was cut by 4 bases and J by 6 bases, with 12 bases left in between. CDR3 protein: CASSAQGSSGELFF. CDR3 in DNA: TGTGCCAGCAGTGCACAGGGTTCCTCCGGGGAGCTGTTTTTT.

V and J are TRBV4-1 and TRBJ1-2, with 9 bases matching TRBD1. The germline gives CDR1 MGHRA, CDR2 YSYEKL. The CDR3 totals 16 residues. V was clipped by 1 base and J by 4 bases; unmatched bases: 7. CDR3 coding DNA: TGCGCCAGCAGCCAAGTCGGGACAGGGTTCAGCTATGGCTACACCTTC. This translates into CASSQVGTGFSYGYTF.

The gene calls are TRBV7-9 and TRBJ1-2; tentatively, D is TRBD1 (6 bases). This CDR3 is built from 13 residues. Germline loops: CDR1 SEHNR, CDR2 FQNEAQ (reference sequence). Trimming pared 5 bases from V and 3 bases from J, leaving 10 bases between. This CDR3 reads CASSRQDYYGYTF. CDR3 nucleotides: TGTGCCAGCAGCCGACAGGACTACTATGGCTACACCTTC.

This chain joins TRBV4-2 and TRBJ1-4; perhaps TRBD1 as D (5 bases). CDR1 and CDR2 (germline): LGHNA, YNFKEQ. Trimming removed 8 bases from V and 7 bases from J, with 20 bases in between. The CDR3 loop spans 15 amino acids. Here the CDR3 DNA reads TGTGCCAGCCTCAAAGAGCAGGGTGGGAGTGAAAAACTGTTTTTT. As protein: CASLKEQGGSEKLFF.

The chain carries TRBV6-1 and TRBJ2-5; 10 nucleotides align to TRBD1. Trimming at V came to 4 bases and at J to 3 bases, leaving 5 bases not matched to a gene. In germline, CDR1 is MNHNS, CDR2 SASEGT. The CDR3 contains 15 residues. The chain's CDR3 is CASSADRGREETQYF. In DNA form, the CDR3 reads TGTGCCAGCAGTGCAGACAGGGGGCGAGAAGAGACCCAGTACTTC.

This chain links TRBV5-5 with TRBJ1-1, with D uncertain. Per germline, CDR1 SGHKS and CDR2 YYEKEE (reference sequence). The V end lost 1 base, the J end lost 0 bases, and 7 bases lay between the germline ends. CDR3 length: 14 amino acids. CDR3 DNA sequence: TGTGCCAGCAGCTTGACAGAGATGAACACTGAAGCTTTCTTT. Translated: CASSLTEMNTEAFF.

The V and J genes are TRBV2 and TRBJ1-2, with D perhaps TRBD1 (5 bases). In germline, CDR1 is SNHLY, CDR2 FYNNEI. There are 14 residues in the CDR3. V shed 3 bases and J shed 4 bases, with 12 bases lying between them. CDR3 coding DNA: TGTGCCAGCAGTGAGAGAGCAGGGAGCTATGGCTACACCTTC. It is translated as CASSERAGSYGYTF.

This chain connects TRBV5-1 to TRBJ2-2; maybe TRBD1 (5 bases). The CDR3 consists of 15 residues. Trimming left V 2 bases short and J 2 bases short, with 10 bases between. The germline CDR1 and CDR2 sequences are SGHRS and YFSETQ. Written as DNA, the CDR3 is TGCGCCAGCAGCTTACAGGACCTTAACACCGGGGAGCTGTTTTTT. Translated, it gives CASSLQDLNTGELFF.

CDR3 DNA: TGTGCCAGCAGTTACGGCAGGGGATTTGGCTACACCTTC. Residues: CASSYGRGFGYTF. The genes are TRBV28 and TRBJ1-2; TRBD1 might be the D (6 bases). CDR3 length equals 13 residues. Between the trimmed V and J ends, which lost 4 bases and 7 bases, there was a span of 13 bases. Germline V gene sequence: CDR1 MDHEN, CDR2 SYDVKM.

The gene calls are TRBV11-2 and TRBJ2-1; unclear D gene. This CDR3 is 16 amino acids long. The V and J ends lost 4 bases and 0 bases respectively, with 13 bases between them. Looked up from germline, CDR1 is SGHAT and CDR2 is FQNNGV. This chain's CDR3 is CASSSLIPSSYNEQFF. The CDR3 coding sequence is TGTGCCAGCAGCTCCCTCATTCCCAGCTCCTACAATGAGCAGTTCTTC.

The gene calls are TRBV7-9 and TRBJ2-2, with D possibly being TRBD1 or TRBD2 (5 bases each). CDR1 is SEHNR, CDR2 FQNEAQ, per germline (reference sequence). Trimming cost V 7 bases and J 0 bases, with 15 bases left between them. The CDR3 loop spans 16 amino acids. The CDR3, as DNA: TGTGCCAGCATCCGGGGCGAGAGAGCGAACACCGGGGAGCTGTTTTTT. This gives the protein CASIRGERANTGELFF.

This clone was observed a handful of times. The gene calls are TRBV15 and TRBJ2-5; TRBD2 might be the D (6 bases). The CDR3 totals 15 residues. The germline V gene has CDR1 LNHNV and CDR2 YYDKDF (reference sequence). V gave up 1 base and J gave up 5 bases, with 14 bases separating them. DNA for the CDR3: TGTGCCACCAGCAGAGTTTTCGGGAGTCGTGAGACCCAGTACTTC. Amino acids: CATSRVFGSRETQYF.

The rearrangement links TRBV13 to TRBJ2-1; perhaps TRBD2 as D (7 bases). CDR1 is PRHDT and CDR2 is FYEKMQ in the germline V gene (reference sequence). The V gene lost 5 bases and the J gene lost 6 bases, with 20 bases spanning the gap. The length of the CDR3 is 16 residues. DNA for the CDR3: TGTGCCAGCAGCCCCAGAAAGGGGGAGGGCCCCAATGAGCAGTTCTTC. As protein: CASSPRKGEGPNEQFF.

The chain uses TRBV28 and TRBJ2-1; D is possibly TRBD1 (6 bases). V was shortened by 3 bases and J by 6 bases, with 9 bases between the two germline ends. The germline V gene has CDR1 MDHEN and CDR2 SYDVKM. The CDR3 runs to 13 residues. CDR3 in amino acids: CASSLGQFNEQFF. The CDR3 nucleotides are TGTGCCAGCAGTTTGGGACAATTCAATGAGCAGTTCTTC.

This chain uses TRBV6-4 with TRBJ1-2, with D possibly being TRBD1 (6 bases). V was shortened by 6 bases and J by 2 bases, with 13 bases between the two germline ends. This CDR3 spans 14 amino acids. Germline values: CDR1 MRHNA, CDR2 SNTAGT. The CDR3 coding sequence is TGTGCCAGCAGAGAGGGCAGGGGAAACTATGGCTACACCTTC. It encodes CASREGRGNYGYTF.